The subject of this entry is one T cell receptor beta chain. The data are from a study of cytomegalovirus exposure and HLA in healthy donors. The CDR3 runs to 14 residues. The germline V gene has CDR1 MNHNS and CDR2 SASEGT. Trimming took 6 bases from V and 1 from J; bases not matched to a gene: 1. The PCR had 60 Vbeta and 13 Jbeta primers. The repertoire was sequenced with immunoSEQ multiplex PCR; TCRdb's copy has only in-frame clones and lacks some. The sample's table shows approximately 100,000 clones. The V and J genes are TRBV6-1 and TRBJ2-4; 9 bases line up with TRBD1. This receptor was obtained from a man aged 50 or older in good health and CMV-seronegative. The sample taken for sequencing was PBMCs. In DNA, the CDR3 is TGTGCCAGCAGGGGGACAGGGGCCAAAAACATTCAGTACTTC. This gives the protein CASRGTGAKNIQYF.